A single sample gave rise to the 18 T cell receptor beta chains below, sequenced in a study of blood T cell repertoires in COVID-19. Sequencing used immunoSEQ multiplex PCR; TCRdb keeps in-frame clones, though not all of them. The sample lists a few hundred thousand clones, 80% to 90% occurring once. Sequencing input: PBMCs or T cells enriched from blood (not recorded which). Every receptor here comes from a woman aged 25 to 39 who had recovered from COVID-19.

The chain has TRBV2 and TRBJ2-7; D is perhaps TRBD1 (6 bases). V was pared by 4 bases and J by 2 bases, with 15 bases between. CDR3 length: 15 residues. Germline values: CDR1 SNHLY, CDR2 FYNNEI. CDR3 protein: CASSGQGSITYEQYF. The DNA for the CDR3 is TGTGCCAGCAGTGGTCAGGGGTCAATTACCTACGAGCAGTACTTC.

The CDR3 DNA follows: TGCAGTGCTAGATCTGGGGAGCTGTTTTTT. This sequence encodes CSARSGELFF. The rearrangement uses TRBV20-1 and TRBJ2-2; D gene uncertain. This CDR3 region has 10 residues. The V gene's germline CDR1 is DFQATT and CDR2 SNEGSKA (reference sequence). Trimming shortened V by 2 bases and J by 8 bases, and 3 bases separated the two germline ends.

V gene TRBV20-1 combines with J gene TRBJ1-2; no definite D call. The CDR3 sequence is 12 residues long. From germline, CDR1 is DFQATT and CDR2 SNEGSKA (reference sequence). V was pared by 3 bases and J by 2 bases, with 7 bases between. For the CDR3, the DNA is TGCAGTGCTAGTATGGCAAACTATGGCTACACCTTC. It is translated as CSASMANYGYTF.

The genes are TRBV7-2 and TRBJ2-2; possible D gene TRBD1, 5 bases. Trimming pared 11 bases from V and 1 base from J, leaving 11 bases between. The CDR3 covers 13 residues. Germline V gene lookup returns CDR1 SGHTA and CDR2 FQGNSA. The CDR3 is CASKGENTGELFF. In nucleotides, the CDR3 is TGTGCCTCGAAAGGGGAGAACACCGGGGAGCTGTTTTTT.

The chain has TRBV20-1 and TRBJ2-1, with no clear D. The CDR3 is 13 residues long. The germline gives CDR1 DFQATT, CDR2 SNEGSKA (reference sequence). V was shortened by 3 bases and J by 2 bases, with 8 bases between the two germline ends. CDR3 nucleotides: TGCAGTGCTAGTCTGTCTGCCTACAATGAGCAGTTCTTC. Amino acids: CSASLSAYNEQFF.

A single count supports this clone. The chain links TRBV19 to TRBJ1-4, with 9 bases aligning to TRBD1. This CDR3 region has 13 residues. Germline trimming cut 8 bases from V and 8 bases from J; bases unmatched to any gene: 6. CDR1 and CDR2 (germline): LNHDA, SQIVND (reference sequence). CDR3 loop: CASHRDRDEKLFF. CDR3 sequence (DNA): TGTGCCAGTCACCGGGACAGGGACGAAAAACTGTTTTTT.

This chain connects TRBV28 to TRBJ2-2, with D possibly being TRBD2 (7 bases). Germline V gene sequence: CDR1 MDHEN, CDR2 SYDVKM. The CDR3 spans 14 residues. The V end was cut by 7 bases, the J end by 3 bases, with 12 bases between. The CDR3 is CASKRDTYTGELFF. CDR3 DNA sequence: TGTGCCAGCAAGCGGGACACCTACACCGGGGAGCTGTTTTTT.

This sequence joins TRBV27 and TRBJ1-2; D perhaps matches TRBD1 (5 bases). Germline loops: CDR1 MNHEY, CDR2 SMNVEV (reference sequence). This CDR3 has 15 amino acids. V was trimmed by 4 bases and J by 8 bases, leaving 20 bases between them. DNA for the CDR3: TGTGCCAGCAGTTCAGGGCAAATGATTCTTGCAGGCTACACCTTC. It encodes CASSSGQMILAGYTF.

This chain links TRBV7-6 with TRBJ1-1; D not resolved. CDR1 and CDR2 (germline): SGHVS, FNYEAQ. The CDR3 is 15 residues long. The V end lost 4 bases, the J end lost 1 base, and 13 bases lay between the germline ends. Here the CDR3 reads CASSSAPAENTEAFF. The CDR3 nucleotides read TGTGCCAGCAGCTCAGCCCCCGCAGAGAACACTGAAGCTTTCTTT.

The V call is TRBV28, the J call TRBJ1-1; possible D gene TRBD1, 6 bases. Germline V gene data show CDR1 as MDHEN and CDR2 as SYDVKM. This CDR3 region has 15 residues. V lost 6 bases and J lost 0, with 14 bases in between. CDR3 sequence: CASRFSTGLNTEAFF. The CDR3 DNA follows: TGTGCCAGCAGATTTAGCACAGGGTTGAACACTGAAGCTTTCTTT.

The chain uses TRBV5-6 and TRBJ1-6; TRBD1 matches 8 bases. Germline V lookup: CDR1 SGHDT, CDR2 YYEEEE. J lost 4 bases, V lost 2 bases, and 8 bases had no gene match. The CDR3 sequence is 17 residues long. CDR3 region: CASSFAGTGGYNSPLHF. The CDR3 region has the DNA TGTGCCAGCAGCTTTGCCGGGACAGGCGGATATAATTCACCCCTCCACTTT.

The sample holds one count of this clone. V and J are TRBV3-1 (or the pseudogene TRBV3-2) and TRBJ2-3; D remains unclear. Germline V gives CDR1 LGHDT, CDR2 YNNKEL (reference sequence). The CDR3 has 14 residues. Trimming stripped 0 bases from V and 2 bases from J, with 6 bases between. CDR3 DNA: TGTGCCAGCAGCCAAGATGTCTACACAGATACGCAGTATTTT. Protein: CASSQDVYTDTQYF.

A single count supports this clone. The chain uses TRBV28 and TRBJ1-2; 10 positions agree with TRBD1. With V trimmed by 3 bases and J by 5 bases, 3 bases remained unmatched. The CDR3 runs to 14 residues. In germline, CDR1 is MDHEN, CDR2 SYDVKM. The CDR3 sequence: CASSLDRGVYGYTF. In nucleotides, the CDR3 is TGTGCCAGCAGTTTGGACAGGGGGGTTTATGGCTACACCTTC.

The chain couples TRBV6-5 to TRBJ2-1, with 7 bases that match TRBD2. This CDR3 contains 15 residues. CDR1 is MNHEY, CDR2 SVGAGI, per germline. The V and J ends lost 5 bases and 8 bases, in that order; junction bases with no gene match: 12. CDR3 sequence (DNA): TGTGCCAGCAGTCCTTTCAGCGGGAAGGGGTATGAGCAGTTCTTC. Translation gives CASSPFSGKGYEQFF.

CDR3 region: CASSPGQVDEQFF. CDR3 bases: TGTGCCAGCTCCCCGGGACAGGTCGATGAGCAGTTCTTC. V is TRBV18 and J is TRBJ2-1, with 8 bases aligning to TRBD1. This CDR3 is 13 amino acids long. Germline V gene sequence: CDR1 KGHSH, CDR2 LQKENI. V dropped 6 bases and J dropped 8; count of bases not matched to a gene: 6.

To note about this clone: The junction departs from germline at one end; a sequencing error may be responsible. The chain employs TRBV7-7 and TRBJ1-5; D is possibly TRBD1 (5 bases). This CDR3 has 13 amino acids. CDR1 is SSHAT, CDR2 FNYEAQ, per germline (reference sequence). The chain's CDR3 is CASSPTENQPQHF. The CDR3 nucleotides read TGTGCTAGCAGCCCGACAGAGAATCAGCCCCAGCATTTT.

The rearrangement uses TRBV6-2 or TRBV6-3 and TRBJ1-1; D is perhaps TRBD1 (6 bases). V was cut by 5 bases and J by 2 bases, with 21 bases left in between. This CDR3 is built from 17 residues. CDR1 and CDR2 (germline): MNHEY, SVGEGT. The CDR3 loop is CASSRWATGQYNTEAFF. As DNA, the CDR3 is TGTGCCAGCAGTCGGTGGGCGACAGGACAATATAACACTGAAGCTTTCTTT.

This clone was detected only once. This chain connects TRBV10-1 to TRBJ2-7; D perhaps matches TRBD2 (6 bases). With 6 bases removed from V and 3 bases from J, the gap between germline ends came to 15 bases. Per germline, CDR1 WNHNN and CDR2 SYGVQD (reference sequence). The CDR3 contains 14 residues. In nucleotides, the CDR3 is TGCGCCAGCAGGGGGGGAGGACTGAACTACGAGCAGTACTTC. It translates to CASRGGGLNYEQYF.